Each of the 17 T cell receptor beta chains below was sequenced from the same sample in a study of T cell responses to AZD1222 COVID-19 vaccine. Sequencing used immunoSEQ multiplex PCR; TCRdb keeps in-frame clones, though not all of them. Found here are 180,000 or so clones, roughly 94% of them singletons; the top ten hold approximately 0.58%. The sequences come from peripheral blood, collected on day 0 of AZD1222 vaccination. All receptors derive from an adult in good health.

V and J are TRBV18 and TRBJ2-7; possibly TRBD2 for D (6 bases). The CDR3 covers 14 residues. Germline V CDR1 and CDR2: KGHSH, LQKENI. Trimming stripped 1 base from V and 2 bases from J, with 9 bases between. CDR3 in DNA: TGTGCCAGCTCACCACGGGACTTACCCTACGAGCAGTACTTC. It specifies CASSPRDLPYEQYF.

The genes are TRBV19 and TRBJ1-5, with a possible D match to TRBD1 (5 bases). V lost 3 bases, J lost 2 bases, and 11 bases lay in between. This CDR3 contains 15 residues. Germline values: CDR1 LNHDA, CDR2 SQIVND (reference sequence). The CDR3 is CASSMGVGGNQPQHF. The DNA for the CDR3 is TGTGCCAGTAGTATGGGTGTGGGGGGCAATCAGCCCCAGCATTTT.

CDR3 sequence: CASNSLNTIYF. The DNA for the CDR3 is TGTGCCAGCAACAGTCTAAACACCATATATTTT. V and J are TRBV2 and TRBJ1-3; D remains unclear. The CDR3 spans 11 residues. The germline V gene encodes CDR1 SNHLY and CDR2 FYNNEI. V lost 7 bases to trimming and J lost 6 bases, with 7 bases between them.

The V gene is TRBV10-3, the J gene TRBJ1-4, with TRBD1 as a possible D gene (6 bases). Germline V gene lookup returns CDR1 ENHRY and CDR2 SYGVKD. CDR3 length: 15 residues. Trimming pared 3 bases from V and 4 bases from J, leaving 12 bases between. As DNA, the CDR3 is TGTGCCATCAGTGAATGGGGGCAGGGTAATGAAAAACTGTTTTTT. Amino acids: CAISEWGQGNEKLFF.

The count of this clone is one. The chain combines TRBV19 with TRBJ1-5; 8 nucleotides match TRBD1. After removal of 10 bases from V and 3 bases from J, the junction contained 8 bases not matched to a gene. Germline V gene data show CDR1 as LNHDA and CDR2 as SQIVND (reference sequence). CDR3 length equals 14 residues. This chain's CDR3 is CATDTGQANQPQHF. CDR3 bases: TGTGCCACGGATACGGGACAGGCCAATCAGCCCCAGCATTTT.

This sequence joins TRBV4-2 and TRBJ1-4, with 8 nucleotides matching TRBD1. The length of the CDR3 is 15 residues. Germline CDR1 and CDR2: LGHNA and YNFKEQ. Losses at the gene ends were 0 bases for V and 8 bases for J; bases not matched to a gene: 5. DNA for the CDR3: TGTGCCAGCAGCCAAGATCAAACAGGGGGAGAAAAACTGTTTTTT. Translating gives CASSQDQTGGEKLFF.

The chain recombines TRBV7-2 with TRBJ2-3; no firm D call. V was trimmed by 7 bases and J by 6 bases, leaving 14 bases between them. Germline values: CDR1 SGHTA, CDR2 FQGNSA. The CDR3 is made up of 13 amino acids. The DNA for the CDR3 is TGTGCCAGCAACCAGCAGCCATCCGATACGCAGTATTTT. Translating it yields CASNQQPSDTQYF.

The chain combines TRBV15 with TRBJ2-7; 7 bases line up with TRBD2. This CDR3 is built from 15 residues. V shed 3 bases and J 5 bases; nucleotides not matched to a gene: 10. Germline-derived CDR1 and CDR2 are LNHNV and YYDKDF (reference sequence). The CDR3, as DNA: TGTGCCACCAGCAGCTCGGTTGGGAGGGCCCACGAGCAGTACTTC. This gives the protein CATSSSVGRAHEQYF.

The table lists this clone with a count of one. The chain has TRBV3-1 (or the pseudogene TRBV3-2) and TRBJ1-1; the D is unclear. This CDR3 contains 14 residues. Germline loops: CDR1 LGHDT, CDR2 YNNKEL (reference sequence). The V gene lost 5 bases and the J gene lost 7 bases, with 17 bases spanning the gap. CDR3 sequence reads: CASSSTAFGNEAFF. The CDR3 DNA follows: TGTGCCAGCAGCTCTACCGCCTTCGGGAATGAAGCTTTCTTT.

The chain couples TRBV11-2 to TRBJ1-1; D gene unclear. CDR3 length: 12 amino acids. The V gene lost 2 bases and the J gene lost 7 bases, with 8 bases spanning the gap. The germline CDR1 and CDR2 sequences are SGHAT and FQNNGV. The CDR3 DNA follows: TGTGCCAGCAGCTTATTAGCGTTTGAAGCTTTCTTT. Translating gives CASSLLAFEAFF.

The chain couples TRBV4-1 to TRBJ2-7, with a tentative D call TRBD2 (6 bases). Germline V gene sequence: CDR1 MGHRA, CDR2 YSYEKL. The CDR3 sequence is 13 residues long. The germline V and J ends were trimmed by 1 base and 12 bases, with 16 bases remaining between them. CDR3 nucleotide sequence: TGCGCCAGCAGCCAAGCGGAGGGGCTACATCGGTACTTC. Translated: CASSQAEGLHRYF.

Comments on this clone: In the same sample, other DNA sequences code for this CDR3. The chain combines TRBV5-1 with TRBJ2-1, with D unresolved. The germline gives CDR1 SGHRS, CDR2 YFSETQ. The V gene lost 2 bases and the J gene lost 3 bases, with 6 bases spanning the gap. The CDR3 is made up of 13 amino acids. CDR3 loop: CASSLGGYNEQFF. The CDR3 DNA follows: TGCGCCAGCAGCTTAGGTGGCTACAATGAGCAGTTCTTC.

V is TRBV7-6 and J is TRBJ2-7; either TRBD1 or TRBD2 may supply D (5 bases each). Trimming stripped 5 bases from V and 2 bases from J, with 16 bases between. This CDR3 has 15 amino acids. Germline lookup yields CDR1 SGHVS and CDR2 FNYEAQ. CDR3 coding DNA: TGTGCCAGCAGCGAAACGGGGACCCGGGCCTACGAGCAGTACTTC. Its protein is CASSETGTRAYEQYF.

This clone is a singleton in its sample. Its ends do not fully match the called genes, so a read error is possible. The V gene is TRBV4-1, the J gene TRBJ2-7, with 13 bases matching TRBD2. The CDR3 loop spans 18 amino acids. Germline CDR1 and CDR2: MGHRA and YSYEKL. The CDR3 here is CPSSRQRLAGGRFEEQYF. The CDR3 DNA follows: TGCCCCAGCAGCCGACAACGACTAGCGGGAGGTCGGTTTGAAGAGCAGTACTTC.

The CDR3 nucleotides read TGTGCCAGCAGCAGAGGACGGATAAATCAGCCCCAGCATTTT. Protein sequence: CASSRGRINQPQHF. This sequence joins TRBV6-1 and TRBJ1-5; D remains unclear. Trimming left V 6 bases short and J 4 bases short, with 13 bases between. CDR1 and CDR2 from the germline V gene are MNHNS and SASEGT. The CDR3 sequence is 14 residues long.

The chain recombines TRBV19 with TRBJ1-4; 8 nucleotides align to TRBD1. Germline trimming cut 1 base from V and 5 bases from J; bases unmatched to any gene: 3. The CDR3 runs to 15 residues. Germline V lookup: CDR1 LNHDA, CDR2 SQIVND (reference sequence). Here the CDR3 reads CASSIGAGGNEKLFF. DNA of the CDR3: TGTGCCAGTAGTATAGGCGCAGGGGGCAATGAAAAACTGTTTTTT.

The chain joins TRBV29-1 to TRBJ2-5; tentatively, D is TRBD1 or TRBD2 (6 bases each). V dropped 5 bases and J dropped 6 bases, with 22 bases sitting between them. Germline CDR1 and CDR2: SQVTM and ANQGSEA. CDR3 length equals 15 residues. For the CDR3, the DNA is TGCAGCGTTAGGGGCTTTTCCACAGGGAGGCAGACCCAGTACTTC. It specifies CSVRGFSTGRQTQYF.